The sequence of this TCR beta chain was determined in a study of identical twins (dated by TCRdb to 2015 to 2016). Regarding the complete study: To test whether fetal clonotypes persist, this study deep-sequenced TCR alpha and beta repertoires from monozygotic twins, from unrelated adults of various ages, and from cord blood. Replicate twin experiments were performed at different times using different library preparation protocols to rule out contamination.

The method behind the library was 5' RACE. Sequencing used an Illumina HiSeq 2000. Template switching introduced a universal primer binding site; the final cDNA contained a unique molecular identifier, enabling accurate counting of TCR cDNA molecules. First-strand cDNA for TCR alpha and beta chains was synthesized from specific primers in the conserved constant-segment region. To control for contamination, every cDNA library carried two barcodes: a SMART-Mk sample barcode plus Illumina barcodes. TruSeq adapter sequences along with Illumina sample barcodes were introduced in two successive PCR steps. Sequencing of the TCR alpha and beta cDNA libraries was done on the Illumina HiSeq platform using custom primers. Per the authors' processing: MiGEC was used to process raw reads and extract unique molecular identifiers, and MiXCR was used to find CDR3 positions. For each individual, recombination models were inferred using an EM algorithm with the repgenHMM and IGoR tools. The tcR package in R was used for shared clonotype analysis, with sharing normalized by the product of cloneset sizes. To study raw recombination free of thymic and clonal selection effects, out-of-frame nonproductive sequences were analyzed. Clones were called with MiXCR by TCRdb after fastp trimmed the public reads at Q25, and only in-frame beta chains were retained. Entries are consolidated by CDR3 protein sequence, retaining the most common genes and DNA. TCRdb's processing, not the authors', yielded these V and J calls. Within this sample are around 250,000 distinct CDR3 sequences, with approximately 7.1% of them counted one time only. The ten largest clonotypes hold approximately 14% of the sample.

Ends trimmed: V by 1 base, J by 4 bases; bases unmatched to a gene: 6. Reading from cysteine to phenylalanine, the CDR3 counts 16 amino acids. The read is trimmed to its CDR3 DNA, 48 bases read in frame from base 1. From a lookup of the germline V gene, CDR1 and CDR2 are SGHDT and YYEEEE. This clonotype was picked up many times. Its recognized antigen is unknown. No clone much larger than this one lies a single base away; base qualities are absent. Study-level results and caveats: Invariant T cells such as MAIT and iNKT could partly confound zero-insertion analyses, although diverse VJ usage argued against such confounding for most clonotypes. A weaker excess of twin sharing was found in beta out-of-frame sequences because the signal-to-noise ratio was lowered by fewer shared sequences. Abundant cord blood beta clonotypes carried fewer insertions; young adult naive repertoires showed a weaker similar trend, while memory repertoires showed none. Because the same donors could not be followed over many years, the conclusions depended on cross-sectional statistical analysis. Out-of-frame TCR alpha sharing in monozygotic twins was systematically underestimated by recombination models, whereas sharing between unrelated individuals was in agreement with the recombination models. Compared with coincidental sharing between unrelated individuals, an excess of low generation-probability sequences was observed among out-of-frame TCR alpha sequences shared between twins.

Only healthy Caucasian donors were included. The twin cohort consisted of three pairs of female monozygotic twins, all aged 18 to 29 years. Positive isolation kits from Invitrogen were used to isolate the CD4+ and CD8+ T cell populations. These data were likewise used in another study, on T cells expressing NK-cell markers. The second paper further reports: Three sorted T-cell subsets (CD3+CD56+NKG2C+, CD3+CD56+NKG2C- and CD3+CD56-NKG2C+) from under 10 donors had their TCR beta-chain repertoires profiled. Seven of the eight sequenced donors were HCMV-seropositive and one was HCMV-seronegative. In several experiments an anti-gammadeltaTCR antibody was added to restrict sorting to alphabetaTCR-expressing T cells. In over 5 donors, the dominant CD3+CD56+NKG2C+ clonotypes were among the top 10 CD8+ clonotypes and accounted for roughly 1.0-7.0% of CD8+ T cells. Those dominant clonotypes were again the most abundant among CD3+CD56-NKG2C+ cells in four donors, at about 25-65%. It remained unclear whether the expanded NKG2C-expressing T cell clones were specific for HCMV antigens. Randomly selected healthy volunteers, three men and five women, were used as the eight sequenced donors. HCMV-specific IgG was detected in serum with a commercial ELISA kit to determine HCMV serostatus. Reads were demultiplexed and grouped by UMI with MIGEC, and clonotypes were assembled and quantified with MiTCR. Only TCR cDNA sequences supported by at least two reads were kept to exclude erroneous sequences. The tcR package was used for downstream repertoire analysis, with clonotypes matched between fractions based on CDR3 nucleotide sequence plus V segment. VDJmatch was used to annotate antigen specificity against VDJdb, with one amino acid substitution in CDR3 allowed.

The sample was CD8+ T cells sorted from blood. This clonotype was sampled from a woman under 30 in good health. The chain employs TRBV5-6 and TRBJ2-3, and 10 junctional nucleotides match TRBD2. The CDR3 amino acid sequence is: CASSLTASGGADTQYF. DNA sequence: TGTGCCAGCAGCTTGACTGCTAGCGGGGGCGCAGATACGCAGTATTTT.